These 20 T cell receptor beta chains originate from one sample sequenced in a study of control samples from healthy donors and cancer patients. Assay used: immunoSEQ multiplex PCR; TCRdb lists only in-frame clones, some missing. The table includes tens of thousands of clones, about 90% detected once. The sample consisted of blood. Source of these receptors: a man aged 50 to 59 in good health.

This chain joins TRBV24-1 and TRBJ2-3; the match to TRBD2 covers 8 bases. CDR1 and CDR2 from the germline V gene are KGHDR and SFDVKD. J gave up 2 bases and V 3 bases, and 6 bases lay outside the gene matches. This CDR3 region has 16 residues. CDR3 residues: CATSDPSAGATDTQYF. In DNA form, the CDR3 reads TGTGCCACCAGTGATCCCTCAGCGGGAGCCACAGATACGCAGTATTTT.

As regards this clone: This same CDR3 is encoded by further DNA sequences in the sample. J is TRBJ2-3 and V is TRBV5-1; tentative D call: TRBD1 (5 bases). The CDR3 is 14 residues long. Germline assignment: CDR1 SGHRS and CDR2 YFSETQ. The ends were cut back, 3 bases at V and 1 base at J, with 9 bases in the middle. The CDR3 region has the DNA TGCGCCAGCAGCTCCCTAGGGGGCACAGATACGCAGTATTTT. Translated, it gives CASSSLGGTDTQYF.

V and J are TRBV24-1 and TRBJ1-2; 7 bases are shared with TRBD1. The V gene's germline CDR1 is KGHDR and CDR2 SFDVKD. The CDR3 covers 13 residues. V gave up 7 bases and J gave up 4 bases; unmatched junction bases: 5. In nucleotides, the CDR3 is TGTGCCACCAGGGGGACAGAGCCCTATGGCTACACCTTC. Its protein is CATRGTEPYGYTF.

The rearrangement uses TRBV6-2 or TRBV6-3 and TRBJ1-4; D call uncertain. Germline V CDR1 and CDR2: MNHEY, SVGEGT. V was clipped by 4 bases and J by 4 bases, with 7 bases between them. The CDR3 sequence is 13 residues long. CDR3 sequence reads: CASSSLSNEKLFF. DNA of the CDR3: TGTGCCAGCAGTTCCCTCAGTAATGAAAAACTGTTTTTT.

The chain joins TRBV2 to TRBJ2-2; D is uncertain. The CDR3 length is 14 residues. Deletions cut 0 bases from V and 10 bases from J, with 12 bases between. The germline V gene encodes CDR1 SNHLY and CDR2 FYNNEI. For the CDR3, the DNA is TGTGCCAGCAGTGAAGCCCGATCCGTATTGGAGCTGTTTTTT. This sequence encodes CASSEARSVLELFF. Filled out from reference TRBV2 and TRBJ2-2, the complete variable domain reads EPEVTQTPSHQVTQMGQEVILRCVPISNHLYFYWYRQILGQKVEFLVSFYNNEISEKSEIFDDQFSVERPDGSNFTLKIRSTKLEDSAMYFCASSEARSVLELFFGEGSRLTVL.

The chain couples TRBV7-2 to TRBJ1-3; D gene uncertain. Germline CDR1 is SGHTA and CDR2 is FQGNSA. The CDR3 consists of 14 residues. Trimming stripped 1 base from V and 0 bases from J, with 4 bases between. The CDR3 DNA sequence: TGTGCCAGCAGCTTAGTACCCTCTGGAAACACCATATATTTT. Amino acids: CASSLVPSGNTIYF.

The chain recombines TRBV24-1 with TRBJ2-5; TRBD1 is a possible D gene (6 bases). This CDR3 region has 15 residues. V lost 1 base, J lost 5 bases, and 13 bases lay in between. Germline CDR1 and CDR2: KGHDR and SFDVKD. Written as DNA, the CDR3 is TGTGCCACCAGTGATTTAAGGGCAGGGGTGGAGACCCAGTACTTC. Translation gives CATSDLRAGVETQYF.

The chain has TRBV5-1 and TRBJ2-5; no clear D gene. Germline loops: CDR1 SGHRS, CDR2 YFSETQ. Trimming took 0 bases from V and 5 from J, leaving 8 bases between them. This CDR3 is 13 amino acids long. CDR3 DNA: TGCGCCAGCAGCTTGGAAAGGGCGGAGACCCAGTACTTC. Protein sequence: CASSLERAETQYF.

J is TRBJ1-5 and V is TRBV7-2; 10 bases are shared with TRBD1. This CDR3 comprises 14 residues. CDR1 is SGHTA and CDR2 is FQGNSA in the germline V gene. The trim removed 5 bases at V and 5 bases at J, leaving 3 bases unmatched. Here the CDR3 DNA reads TGTGCCAGCAGCCGGGGACAGGGGTATCAGCCCCAGCATTTT. Translating gives CASSRGQGYQPQHF.

The chain combines TRBV7-9 with TRBJ2-3; D not certain. The germline V gene has CDR1 SEHNR and CDR2 FQNEAQ (reference sequence). The CDR3 loop spans 12 amino acids. The V end was cut by 0 bases, the J end by 10 bases, with 8 bases between. CDR3 in DNA: TGTGCCAGCAGCTTAGCGCTGGATCCGCAGTATTTT. This sequence encodes CASSLALDPQYF.

CDR3 bases: TGCGCCAGCAGCCAAGAAGCCGTTAACTATGGCTACACCTTC. This codes for CASSQEAVNYGYTF. The chain has TRBV4-1 and TRBJ1-2; D unclear. V lost 0 bases and J lost 1, with 6 bases in between. The germline V gene has CDR1 MGHRA and CDR2 YSYEKL. The CDR3 length is 14 residues.

The table lists this clone with a few counts. The chain couples TRBV3-1 (or the pseudogene TRBV3-2) to TRBJ1-6; TRBD1 might be the D (5 bases). The V gene lost 0 bases and the J gene lost 12 bases, with 9 bases spanning the gap. The CDR3 has 13 residues. The germline gives CDR1 LGHDT, CDR2 YNNKEL (reference sequence). CDR3 DNA sequence: TGTGCCAGCAGCCAAGATGACAGCCGACCCCTCCACTTT. Residues: CASSQDDSRPLHF.

V gene TRBV9 combines with J gene TRBJ2-3; no definite D call. Trimming shortened V by 0 bases and J by 1 base, and 12 bases separated the two germline ends. Germline V gene sequence: CDR1 SGDLS, CDR2 YYNGEE. The CDR3 has 16 amino acids. The CDR3 DNA reads TGTGCCAGCAGCGTAGAAATGGCCGTCGGCACAGATACGCAGTATTTT. Protein sequence: CASSVEMAVGTDTQYF.

This chain's CDR3 is CASSLQGAFGNQPQHF. CDR3 bases: TGTGCCAGCAGCCTACAGGGGGCTTTCGGCAATCAGCCCCAGCATTTT. This chain connects TRBV2 to TRBJ1-5, with 9 positions matching TRBD1. Germline lookup yields CDR1 SNHLY and CDR2 FYNNEI. The CDR3 has 16 residues. J gave up 2 bases and V 6 bases, and 8 bases lay outside the gene matches.

This chain links TRBV12-5 with TRBJ2-3; perhaps D is TRBD1 or TRBD2 (5 bases each). Germline V gene lookup returns CDR1 LGHNT and CDR2 FRNRAP. This CDR3 has 14 residues. Trimming took 9 bases from V and 4 from J, leaving 17 bases between them. The CDR3 here is CASGAWGIADTQYF. The CDR3, as DNA: TGTGCTAGCGGGGCGTGGGGGATTGCAGATACGCAGTATTTT.

The chain uses TRBV7-3 and TRBJ2-1, with 13 bases lining up with TRBD2. CDR1 is SGHTA and CDR2 is FQGTGA in the germline V gene. The J segment lost 7 bases and the V segment lost 3 bases, leaving 0 bases of the junction unmatched. The CDR3 extends over 14 amino acids. The CDR3 here is CASSLTSGRNEQFF. CDR3 DNA sequence: TGTGCCAGCAGCTTGACTAGCGGGAGGAATGAGCAGTTCTTC.

J is TRBJ1-5 and V is TRBV12-3 or TRBV12-4; D remains unclear. This CDR3 region has 13 residues. V was cut by 4 bases and J by 6 bases, with 10 bases left in between. The CDR3 nucleotides are TGTGCCAGCAGTTGGTTGGTAGGTCAGCCCCAGCATTTT. As protein: CASSWLVGQPQHF.

The V and J genes are TRBV3-1 (or the pseudogene TRBV3-2) and TRBJ2-1, with a weak D call TRBD2 (6 bases). The CDR3 is made up of 17 amino acids. The V and J ends lost 0 bases and 5 bases respectively, with 17 bases between them. CDR1 is LGHDT, CDR2 YNNKEL, per germline (reference sequence). The CDR3 region has the DNA TGTGCCAGCAGCCAAGATTGGGCGACTAGTATACACAATGAGCAGTTCTTC. It translates to CASSQDWATSIHNEQFF.

This rearrangement joins TRBV3-1 (or the pseudogene TRBV3-2) to TRBJ1-1, with D unclear. Per the germline V gene, CDR1 is LGHDT and CDR2 is YNNKEL (reference sequence). With 1 base removed from V and 1 base from J, the gap between germline ends came to 10 bases. The CDR3 has 15 amino acids. CDR3 in DNA: TGTGCCAGCAGCCAAGTTTTTTTGGGGAACACTGAAGCTTTCTTT. It translates to CASSQVFLGNTEAFF.

The chain uses TRBV3-1 (or the pseudogene TRBV3-2) and TRBJ1-4; D call uncertain. Trimming cost V 4 bases and J 10 bases, with 25 bases left between them. Germline assignment: CDR1 LGHDT and CDR2 YNNKEL (reference sequence). CDR3 length: 17 amino acids. The CDR3 reads CASSPRCSGPRRGKLFF. In DNA, the CDR3 is TGTGCCAGCAGCCCCCGGTGTAGCGGTCCCCGAAGAGGAAAACTGTTTTTT.